What follows is one T cell receptor beta chain and its context. This sample was included in a study of shared clonotypes between healthy human individuals. As for the study in general: Each donor's CD8 memory used one plate, CD8 naive two, each CD4 subset three.

The CDR3 has 15 residues. V was clipped by 5 bases and J by 2 bases, with 16 bases between them. Germline values: CDR1 MDHEN, CDR2 SYDVKM. CD4+ cells yielded CD45RA+ naive and CD45RA-negative memory subsets. Sequencing was at deep level. TCRdb's copy holds only in-frame clones and misses some; the assay was immunoSEQ multiplex PCR. The sample shows approximately 1,500,000 clones, over 95% of them seen only once. The source material was naive CD4+ T cells sorted from blood. The subset was: CD45RA+ positively selected. The chain carries TRBV28 and TRBJ2-7, with D maybe TRBD2 (6 bases). This TCR derives from a man aged 25-40 years in good health. The CDR3 coding sequence is TGTGCCAGCAGTGGGGGTGGCGGGGATACCTACGAGCAGTACTTC. It is translated as CASSGGGGDTYEQYF.